This TCR beta chain stems from a study of T cells in Graves' hyperthyroidism and ophthalmopathy. The CDR3 loop spans 15 amino acids. V was pared by 0 bases and J by 4 bases, with 15 bases between. Germline-derived CDR1 and CDR2 are DFQATT and SNEGSKA (reference sequence). There were TCR beta CDR3 regions amplified from RNA transcripts. In the first-round RT-PCR of the TCR CDR3, the HTBI primer set was used. Each CDR3 protein is one row after TCRdb ran MiXCR on the multiplex PCR reads. The profile covers roughly 740,000 distinct CDR3 sequences, with 16% appearing a single time and around 7.7% taken by the ten largest. Newly diagnosed hyperthyroidism, duration under 2 months, in patients aged 18 to 65. The study based diagnoses on clinical symptoms, serum thyroxine and TRAb, thyroid ultrasound and orbital computed tomography. Cells are PBMCs isolated from 9 to 10 ml of fresh blood. Only a few counts were recorded for this clonotype.

This rearrangement joins TRBV20-1 to TRBJ1-1; perhaps TRBD1 as D (6 bases). This receptor was identified in a young man with Graves' hyperthyroidism. Sequences were obtained from blood. The CDR3 nucleotides are TGCAGTGCTAGAGATTCTAACAGGGTGACCACTGAAGCTTTCTTT. Amino acids: CSARDSNRVTTEAFF.